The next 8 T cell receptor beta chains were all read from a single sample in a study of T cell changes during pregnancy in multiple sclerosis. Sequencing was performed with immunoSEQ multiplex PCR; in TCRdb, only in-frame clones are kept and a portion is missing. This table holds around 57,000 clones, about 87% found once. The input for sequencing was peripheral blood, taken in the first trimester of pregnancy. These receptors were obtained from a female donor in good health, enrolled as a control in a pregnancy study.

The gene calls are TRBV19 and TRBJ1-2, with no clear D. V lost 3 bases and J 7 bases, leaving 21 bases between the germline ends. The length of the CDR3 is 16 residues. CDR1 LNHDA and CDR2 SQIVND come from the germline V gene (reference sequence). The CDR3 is CASSIRDSRFGGGYTF. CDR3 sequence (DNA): TGTGCCAGTAGTATCCGGGATTCTAGGTTCGGCGGTGGCTACACCTTC.

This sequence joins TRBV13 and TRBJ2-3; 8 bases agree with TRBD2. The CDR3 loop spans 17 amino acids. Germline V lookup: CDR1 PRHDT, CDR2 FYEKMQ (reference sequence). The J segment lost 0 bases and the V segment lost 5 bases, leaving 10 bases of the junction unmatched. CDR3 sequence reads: CASSPAGSGGSTDTQYF. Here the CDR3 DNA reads TGTGCCAGCAGCCCCGCGGGGAGCGGGGGAAGCACAGATACGCAGTATTTT.

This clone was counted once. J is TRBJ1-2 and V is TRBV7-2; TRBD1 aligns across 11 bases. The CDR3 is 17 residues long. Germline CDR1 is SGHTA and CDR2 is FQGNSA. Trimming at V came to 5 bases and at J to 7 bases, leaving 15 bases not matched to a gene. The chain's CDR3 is CASSLDPTGQGARGYTF. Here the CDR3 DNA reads TGTGCCAGCAGCCTAGACCCGACAGGACAGGGGGCGCGTGGCTACACCTTC. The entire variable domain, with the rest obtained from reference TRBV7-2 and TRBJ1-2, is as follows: GAGVSQSPSNKVTEKGKDVELRCDPISGHTALYWYRQSLGQGLEFLIYFQGNSAPDKSGLPSDRFSAERTGGSVSTLTIQRTQQEDSAVYLCASSLDPTGQGARGYTFGSGTRLTVV.

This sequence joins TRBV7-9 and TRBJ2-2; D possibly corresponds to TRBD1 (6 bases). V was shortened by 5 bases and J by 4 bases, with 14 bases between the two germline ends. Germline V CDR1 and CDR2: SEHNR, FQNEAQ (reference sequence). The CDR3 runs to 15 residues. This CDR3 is CASSAHRASTGELFF. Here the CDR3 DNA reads TGTGCCAGCAGCGCCCACAGGGCTAGCACCGGGGAGCTGTTTTTT.

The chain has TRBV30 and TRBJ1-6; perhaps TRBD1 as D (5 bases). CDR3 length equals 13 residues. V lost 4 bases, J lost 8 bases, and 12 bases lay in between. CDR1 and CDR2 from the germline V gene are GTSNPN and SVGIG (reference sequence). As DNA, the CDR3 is TGTGCCTGGACCCACGGGGGACATTCACCCCTCCACTTT. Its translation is CAWTHGGHSPLHF.

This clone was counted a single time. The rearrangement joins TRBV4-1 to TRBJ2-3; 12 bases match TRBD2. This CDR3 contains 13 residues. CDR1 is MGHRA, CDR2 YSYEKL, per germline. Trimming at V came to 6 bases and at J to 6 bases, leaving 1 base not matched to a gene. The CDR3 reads CASRGTSGDTQYF. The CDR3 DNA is TGCGCCAGCAGAGGGACTAGCGGGGATACGCAGTATTTT.

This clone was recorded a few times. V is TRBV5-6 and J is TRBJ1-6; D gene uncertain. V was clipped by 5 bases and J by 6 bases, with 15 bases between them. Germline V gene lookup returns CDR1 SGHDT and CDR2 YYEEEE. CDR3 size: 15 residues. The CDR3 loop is CASSVDGGGNSPLHF. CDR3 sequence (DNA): TGTGCCAGCAGTGTGGACGGCGGAGGTAATTCACCCCTCCACTTT.

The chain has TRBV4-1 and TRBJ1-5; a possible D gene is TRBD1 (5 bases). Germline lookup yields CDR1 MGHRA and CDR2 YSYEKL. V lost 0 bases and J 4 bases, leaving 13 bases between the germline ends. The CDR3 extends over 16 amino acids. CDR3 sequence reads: CASSQEQGYSNQPQHF. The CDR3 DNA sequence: TGCGCCAGCAGCCAAGAGCAGGGTTACTCAAATCAGCCCCAGCATTTT.